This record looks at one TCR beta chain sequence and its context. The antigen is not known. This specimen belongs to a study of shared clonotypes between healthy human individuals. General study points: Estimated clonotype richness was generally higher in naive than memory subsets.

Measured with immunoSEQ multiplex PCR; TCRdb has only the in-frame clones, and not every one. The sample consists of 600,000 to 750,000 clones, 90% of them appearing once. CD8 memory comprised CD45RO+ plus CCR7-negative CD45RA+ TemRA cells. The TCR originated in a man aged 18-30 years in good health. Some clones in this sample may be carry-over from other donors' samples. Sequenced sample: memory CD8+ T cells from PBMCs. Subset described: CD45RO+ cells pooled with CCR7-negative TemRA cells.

The CDR3 DNA is TGTGCCAGTAGACGGGTCAGCAATAGCAATCAGCCCCAGCATTTT. Residues: CASRRVSNSNQPQHF. The chain couples TRBV19 to TRBJ1-5; D gene uncertain. Germline V gene data show CDR1 as LNHDA and CDR2 as SQIVND (reference sequence). V lost 6 bases and J 0 bases, leaving 12 bases between the germline ends. CDR3 size: 15 residues.